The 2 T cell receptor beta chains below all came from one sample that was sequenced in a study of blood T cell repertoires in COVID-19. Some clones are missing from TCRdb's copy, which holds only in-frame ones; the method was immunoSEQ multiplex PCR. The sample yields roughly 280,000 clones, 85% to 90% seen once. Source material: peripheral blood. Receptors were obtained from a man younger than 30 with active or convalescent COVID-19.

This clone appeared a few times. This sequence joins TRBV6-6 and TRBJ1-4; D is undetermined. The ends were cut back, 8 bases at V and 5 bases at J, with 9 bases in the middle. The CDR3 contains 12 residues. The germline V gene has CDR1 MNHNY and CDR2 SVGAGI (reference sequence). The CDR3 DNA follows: TGTGCCAGCTTTGCGGGCAATGAAAAACTGTTTTTT. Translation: CASFAGNEKLFF.

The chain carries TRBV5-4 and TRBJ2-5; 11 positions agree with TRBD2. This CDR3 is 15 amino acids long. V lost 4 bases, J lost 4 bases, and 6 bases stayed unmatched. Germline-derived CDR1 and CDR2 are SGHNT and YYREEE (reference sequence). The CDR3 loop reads CASSVPTSGIETQYF. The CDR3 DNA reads TGTGCCAGCAGCGTCCCGACTAGCGGGATAGAGACCCAGTACTTC.